The T cell receptor (beta chain) described here comes from a study of blood T cell repertoires in COVID-19. Study in general: COVID-19 samples collected from the United States, Italy and Spain covered acute and convalescent phases.

In the study's own analysis: Cell counts per sample came from amplifying reference gene primers. Method: immunoSEQ multiplex PCR; TCRdb's copy keeps in-frame clones and lacks some. Clonal size and the V and J genes are those of that table, whereas D and trimming came from the DNA. The table shows about 240,000 clones, with roughly 80% occurring only once. Germline trimming cut 5 bases from V and 2 bases from J; bases unmatched to any gene: 5. CDR1 SGHTA and CDR2 FQGNSA come from the germline V gene. The CDR3 sequence is 15 residues long. The chain recombines TRBV7-2 with TRBJ2-1; 8 bases match TRBD1. Sample: peripheral blood. The sequence was obtained from a woman of 80 years or more with acute or convalescent COVID-19. CDR3 in amino acids: CASSQGQGPYNEQFF. DNA of the CDR3: TGTGCCAGCAGCCAAGGACAGGGCCCCTACAATGAGCAGTTCTTC.